A single sample gave rise to the 8 T cell receptor beta chains below, sequenced in a study of blood T cell repertoires in COVID-19. TCRdb keeps only in-frame clones here, not all; method: immunoSEQ multiplex PCR. The repertoire consists of about 200,000 clones, with about 92% occurring once and the leading ten covering about 1.3%. Material: peripheral blood. These receptors were obtained from a man aged 25-40 years with acute or convalescent COVID-19.

This clone was seen just once. The V gene is TRBV19, the J gene TRBJ2-7; 12 bases agree with TRBD2. From germline, CDR1 is LNHDA and CDR2 SQIVND (reference sequence). J lost 2 bases, V lost 4 bases, and 6 bases had no gene match. The CDR3 covers 16 residues. CDR3 nucleotide sequence: TGTGCCAGTAGTACCGCGACTAGCGGGGGAGCCTACGAGCAGTACTTC. Protein: CASSTATSGGAYEQYF.

The chain couples TRBV11-2 to TRBJ2-7; tentatively, D is TRBD2 (6 bases). Trimming pared 7 bases from V and 1 base from J, leaving 14 bases between. Germline lookup yields CDR1 SGHAT and CDR2 FQNNGV. The CDR3 sequence is 14 residues long. CDR3 coding DNA: TGTGCCAGCAACCAATTGGCGGGGTCCTACGAGCAGTACTTC. Amino acid sequence: CASNQLAGSYEQYF.

The chain carries TRBV28 and TRBJ1-1; D is uncertain. CDR1 and CDR2 (germline): MDHEN, SYDVKM. V was cut by 5 bases and J by 5 bases, with 9 bases left in between. This CDR3 is built from 12 residues. CDR3 protein: CASSPRRTEAFF. CDR3 nucleotides: TGTGCCAGCAGTCCTAGAAGGACTGAAGCTTTCTTT.

The chain combines TRBV28 with TRBJ1-6, with 7 bases identical to TRBD1. CDR1 and CDR2 from the germline V gene are MDHEN and SYDVKM. The CDR3 covers 19 residues. The V gene end was trimmed by 5 bases and the J gene end by 4 bases; junction bases not matched to a gene: 17. CDR3 region: CASSGFTWVGTEYNSPLHF. The CDR3 DNA follows: TGTGCCAGCAGTGGGTTCACTTGGGTCGGGACAGAATATAATTCACCCCTCCACTTT.

The rearrangement joins TRBV5-1 to TRBJ2-1; the D gene is possibly TRBD2 (5 bases). Trimming left V 2 bases short and J 0 bases short, with 9 bases between. The germline V gene has CDR1 SGHRS and CDR2 YFSETQ. The CDR3 runs to 15 residues. In DNA form, the CDR3 reads TGCGCCAGCAGCTTTAGCGTACTCTCCTACAATGAGCAGTTCTTC. This gives the protein CASSFSVLSYNEQFF.

The chain uses TRBV25-1 and TRBJ1-2; D is unclear. This CDR3 region has 14 residues. Germline V gene sequence: CDR1 MGHDK, CDR2 SYGVNS. Trimming pared 1 base from V and 1 base from J, leaving 7 bases between. The CDR3 sequence: CASSELSVNYGYTF. CDR3 sequence (DNA): TGTGCCAGCAGTGAATTGTCAGTTAACTATGGCTACACCTTC.

The chain is built from TRBV28 and TRBJ1-1; D gene ambiguous. CDR3 length: 13 residues. Trimming took off 6 bases at V and 3 bases at J, with 11 bases between the two ends. CDR1 and CDR2 (germline): MDHEN, SYDVKM. CDR3 residues: CASSLNRDTEAFF. The DNA for the CDR3 is TGTGCCAGCAGCCTGAACCGGGACACTGAAGCTTTCTTT.

The genes are TRBV28 and TRBJ2-3; TRBD1 matches at 7 bases. CDR3 length: 14 residues. Per the germline V gene, CDR1 is MDHEN and CDR2 is SYDVKM. V lost 11 bases, J lost 6 bases, and 14 bases stayed unmatched. The CDR3 nucleotides are TGTGCCCATAGGGGGCGCAATCCGGGGGATACGCAGTATTTT. This codes for CAHRGRNPGDTQYF.